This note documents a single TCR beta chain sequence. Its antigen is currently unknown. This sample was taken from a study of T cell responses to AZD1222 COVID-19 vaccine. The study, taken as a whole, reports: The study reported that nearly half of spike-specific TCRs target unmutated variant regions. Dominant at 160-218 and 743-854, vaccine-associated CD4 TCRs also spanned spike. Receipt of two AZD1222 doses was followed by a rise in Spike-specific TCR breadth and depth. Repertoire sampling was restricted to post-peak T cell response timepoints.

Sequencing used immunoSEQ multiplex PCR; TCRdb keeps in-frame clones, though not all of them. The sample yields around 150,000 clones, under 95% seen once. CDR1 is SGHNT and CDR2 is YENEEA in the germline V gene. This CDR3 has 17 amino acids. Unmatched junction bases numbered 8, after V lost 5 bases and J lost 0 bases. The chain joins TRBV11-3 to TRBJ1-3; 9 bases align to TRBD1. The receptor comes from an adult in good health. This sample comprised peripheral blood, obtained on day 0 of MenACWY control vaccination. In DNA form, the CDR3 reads TGTGCCAGCAGCATCTCCAGGACAGGGGCCTCTGGAAACACCATATATTTT. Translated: CASSISRTGASGNTIYF.